These T cell receptor beta chains were read from a single sample in a study of T cell responses to AZD1222 COVID-19 vaccine. The repertoire was sequenced with immunoSEQ multiplex PCR; TCRdb's copy has only in-frame clones and lacks some. This sample has around 140,000 clones; 85% to 95% occur once, and the top ten carry roughly an eighth. This material consisted of peripheral blood, taken after recovery from COVID-19. The receptors here all came from an adult who had recovered from COVID-19. The CDR3 runs from the conserved cysteine through the conserved F or W. A D gene is named only where the DNA matches it firmly. Where a row states a size, it is once, few, many or the class of an expanded clone; other rows omit it.

cdr3_length	v_call	j_call	d_call	clone_size	cdr3_aa	cdr3_nt
12	TRBV19	TRBJ2-1	NA	NA	CASSIGNNEQFF	TGTGCCAGTAGTATAGGGAACAATGAGCAGTTCTTC
15	TRBV9	TRBJ1-2	NA	NA	CASSVGSGGRYGYTF	TGTGCCAGCAGCGTCGGAAGCGGGGGGCGGTATGGCTACACCTTC
15	TRBV3-1/TRBV3-2	TRBJ2-2	NA	NA	CASSPGRTNTGELFF	TGTGCCAGCAGTCCGGGCAGAACGAACACCGGGGAGCTGTTTTTT
14	TRBV29-1	TRBJ1-5	NA	once	CSATGSHSNQPQHF	TGCAGCGCGACAGGCTCCCATAGCAATCAGCCCCAGCATTTT
12	TRBV27	TRBJ1-4	NA	few	CASGPLNEKLFF	TGTGCCAGCGGACCGCTTAATGAAAAACTGTTTTTT
15	TRBV29-1	TRBJ2-7	TRBD2	NA	CSGWTSGGPSYEQYF	TGCAGCGGCTGGACTAGCGGGGGGCCCTCCTACGAGCAGTACTTC
15	TRBV28	TRBJ2-1	NA	NA	CASSRTVNLYNEQFF	TGTGCCAGCAGCCGGACAGTCAATCTATACAATGAGCAGTTCTTC
20	TRBV6-2/TRBV6-3	TRBJ2-3	TRBD2	NA	CASSYSILSGTSGSGDTQYF	TGTGCCAGCAGTTACTCGATCCTTTCCGGGACTAGCGGGAGTGGGGATACGCAGTATTTT
12	TRBV2	TRBJ2-7	NA	NA	CASRQDSYEQYF	TGTGCCAGTCGACAGGACTCCTACGAGCAGTACTTC
15	TRBV6-2/TRBV6-3	TRBJ1-1	TRBD1	NA	CASSFRGLRNTEAFF	TGTGCCAGCAGTTTCAGGGGGCTTCGGAACACTGAAGCTTTCTTT
14	TRBV28	TRBJ1-2	TRBD1	NA	CASSLNTGGGGYTF	TGTGCCAGCAGTTTAAACACAGGGGGAGGTGGCTACACCTTC
14	TRBV28	TRBJ2-1	NA	NA	CASLTESSYNEQFF	TGTGCCAGTTTAACGGAGAGCTCCTACAATGAGCAGTTCTTC
14	TRBV7-9	TRBJ2-5	NA	NA	CASSRRGVQETQYF	TGTGCCAGCAGCCGCAGGGGGGTCCAAGAGACCCAGTACTTC
14	TRBV4-1	TRBJ1-2	TRBD1	NA	CASSQTGTVYGYTF	TGCGCCAGCAGCCAAACCGGGACAGTTTATGGCTACACCTTC
19	TRBV29-1	TRBJ2-1	TRBD2	NA	CSVEDWGTRISGTGNEQFF	TGCAGCGTTGAAGATTGGGGGACTAGGATTTCGGGTACGGGGAATGAGCAGTTCTTC
18	TRBV6-2/TRBV6-3	TRBJ1-1	TRBD1	NA	CASSYSGNRGLRDTEAFF	TGTGCCAGCAGTTACTCGGGGAACAGGGGGCTACGTGACACTGAAGCTTTCTTT
18	TRBV11-2	TRBJ2-1	TRBD2	NA	CASSTQGPLAGGINEQFF	TGTGCCAGCAGCACACAGGGCCCCCTAGCGGGAGGTATCAATGAGCAGTTCTTC
13	TRBV24-1	TRBJ1-1	NA	once	CATRGAENTEAFF	TGTGCCACCAGGGGAGCGGAGAACACTGAAGCTTTCTTT
15	TRBV4-1	TRBJ1-1	TRBD1	once	CASSQEVTGDTEAFF	TGCGCCAGCAGCCAAGAGGTAACAGGGGACACTGAAGCTTTCTTT
13	TRBV18	TRBJ2-3	NA	NA	CASSPSSTDTQYF	TGTGCCAGCTCACCGTCTAGCACAGATACGCAGTATTTT
16	TRBV18	TRBJ2-1	TRBD2	NA	CASSRGRTSGYNEQFF	TGTGCCAGCTCACGGGGTAGGACTAGCGGTTACAATGAGCAGTTCTTC
15	TRBV6-5	TRBJ1-1	NA	NA	CASSYDVAANTEAFF	TGTGCCAGCAGTTACGACGTGGCGGCGAACACTGAAGCTTTCTTT
18	TRBV23-1	TRBJ2-1	TRBD2	NA	CASSQFRIRTSGYNEQFF	TGCGCCAGCAGTCAATTTCGGATAAGGACTAGCGGCTACAATGAGCAGTTCTTC
15	TRBV6-6	TRBJ2-5	NA	NA	CASSYSRRGPETQYF	TGTGCCAGCAGTTACTCGCGGAGGGGGCCAGAGACCCAGTACTTC
15	TRBV11-2	TRBJ2-7	TRBD1	NA	CASRRGTESSYEQYF	TGTGCCAGCAGAAGAGGGACAGAGAGCTCCTACGAGCAGTACTTC
11	TRBV19	TRBJ2-3	NA	NA	CASSRTDTQYF	TGTGCCAGTAGTCGCACAGATACGCAGTATTTT
15	TRBV4-1	TRBJ1-6	TRBD1	NA	CASSPGQGDNSPLHF	TGCGCCAGCAGCCCGGGACAGGGAGATAATTCACCCCTCCACTTT
15	TRBV6-5	TRBJ2-7	NA	NA	CASSPSGTSHYEQYF	TGTGCCAGCAGTCCAAGCGGGACAAGTCACTACGAGCAGTACTTC
17	TRBV28	TRBJ2-2	TRBD2	NA	CASSFRLAGDGTGELFF	TGTGCCAGCAGTTTTAGGCTAGCGGGAGATGGCACCGGGGAGCTGTTTTTT
14	TRBV9	TRBJ2-3	NA	NA	CASSVGGTTDTQYF	TGTGCCAGCAGCGTAGGGGGGACCACAGATACGCAGTATTTT
15	TRBV27	TRBJ2-4	NA	NA	CASSRDRWAKNIQYF	TGTGCCAGCAGCCGAGACAGGTGGGCAAAAAACATTCAGTACTTC
13	TRBV5-1	TRBJ2-3	NA	medium-sized	CASNTGSTDTQYF	TGCGCCAGCAACACAGGGAGTACAGATACGCAGTATTTT
15	TRBV5-6	TRBJ1-3	NA	few	CASSFSTYSGNTIYF	TGTGCCAGCAGCTTTAGCACTTACTCTGGAAACACCATATATTTT
14	TRBV3-1/TRBV3-2	TRBJ1-2	TRBD1	NA	CASSQDPGGRGYTF	TGTGCCAGCAGCCAAGATCCAGGGGGAAGGGGCTACACCTTC
14	TRBV5-1	TRBJ1-2	NA	NA	CASSGGRTSEGYTF	TGCGCCAGCAGCGGGGGACGGACCTCGGAGGGCTACACCTTC
11	TRBV20-1	TRBJ2-7	NA	NA	CSARLSDEQYF	TGCAGTGCTAGATTATCGGACGAGCAGTACTTC
12	TRBV7-3	TRBJ2-1	NA	once	CASSPTDNEQFF	TGTGCCAGCAGCCCGACCGACAATGAGCAGTTCTTC
13	TRBV12-3/TRBV12-4	TRBJ1-2	NA	NA	CASTLGTWGGYTF	TGTGCCAGCACCCTTGGGACGTGGGGAGGCTACACCTTC
16	TRBV7-9	TRBJ2-7	TRBD2	NA	CASSHERSGTNYEQYF	TGTGCCAGCAGCCACGAGAGGTCGGGGACTAACTACGAGCAGTACTTC
14	TRBV5-6	TRBJ1-1	NA	NA	CASSPRRGATEAFF	TGTGCCAGCAGCCCTCGTCGAGGGGCCACTGAAGCTTTCTTT
14	TRBV6-1	TRBJ2-7	NA	NA	CASSEGVYSYEQYF	TGTGCCAGCAGTGAGGGGGTATATTCCTACGAGCAGTACTTC
16	TRBV5-8	TRBJ2-7	NA	NA	CASSLDPAGTSYEQYF	TGTGCCAGCAGCTTGGACCCCGCCGGAACGTCCTACGAGCAGTACTTC
16	TRBV4-2	TRBJ2-1	TRBD1	NA	CASSQARRTGGNEQFF	TGTGCCAGCAGCCAAGCCCGTCGGACAGGGGGCAATGAGCAGTTCTTC
13	TRBV28	TRBJ1-4	NA	NA	CASSLGRNEKLFF	TGTGCCAGCAGTTTAGGACGGAATGAAAAACTGTTTTTT
13	TRBV13	TRBJ2-2	NA	NA	CASSFGASAELFF	TGTGCCAGCAGCTTTGGTGCGTCCGCGGAGCTGTTTTTT
14	TRBV28	TRBJ2-4	TRBD2	NA	CASSSGGGANIQYF	TGTGCCAGCAGTTCCGGGGGAGGGGCAAACATTCAGTACTTC
15	TRBV9	TRBJ2-5	NA	NA	CASSGTGDSQETQYF	TGTGCCAGCAGCGGAACAGGGGACTCCCAAGAGACCCAGTACTTC
16	TRBV4-1	TRBJ1-3	NA	NA	CASSRGWLADKNTIYF	TGCGCCAGCAGCCGGGGGTGGCTAGCCGATAAAAACACCATATATTTT
14	TRBV7-3	TRBJ2-2	NA	few	CASSPSLVPGELFF	TGTGCCAGCAGCCCGTCACTAGTTCCCGGGGAGCTGTTTTTT
14	TRBV5-1	TRBJ2-7	TRBD2	NA	CASSSTSATYEQYF	TGCGCCAGCAGCTCGACTAGCGCAACCTACGAGCAGTACTTC
16	TRBV18	TRBJ1-1	NA	NA	CASSPPNPQSNTEAFF	TGTGCCAGCTCACCGCCGAATCCACAGTCCAACACTGAAGCTTTCTTT
17	TRBV24-1	TRBJ2-5	TRBD1	NA	CATSGVQQGKGQETQYF	TGTGCCACCAGTGGCGTCCAACAGGGGAAGGGCCAAGAGACCCAGTACTTC
17	TRBV9	TRBJ2-5	TRBD2	NA	CASSFGTSGAYQETQYF	TGTGCCAGCAGCTTTGGGACTAGCGGTGCATACCAAGAGACCCAGTACTTC